This T cell receptor (beta chain) was sequenced for a study of Graves' ophthalmopathy and Graves' hyperthyroidism. Patients with other autoimmune diseases, uncontrolled infections, pregnancy or lactation were excluded. It was from around 10 ml of fresh peripheral blood that the PBMCs came. Study-wide findings and caveats: For predicting ophthalmopathy progression, the model had around 64% sensitivity and 72% to 85% specificity.

Scientists amplified the TCR beta CDR3 regions from RNA transcripts. Second-round multiplex PCR followed a first-round RT-PCR using HTBI primers. MiXCR, run by TCRdb on the multiplex PCR reads, gives a single entry per CDR3 protein. The sample records hundreds of thousands of distinct CDR3 sequences, about 44% being singletons. A word on this clonotype: Its target is unknown.

The V end lost 6 bases, the J end lost 4 bases, and 19 bases lay between the germline ends. Germline V gives CDR1 MNHEY, CDR2 SVGEGT. The CDR3 covers 15 residues. The TCR sequence derives from an adult man with Graves' ophthalmopathy. This sequence joins TRBV6-2 or TRBV6-3 and TRBJ2-7; D is perhaps TRBD1 (6 bases). The sequenced sample was peripheral blood. CDR3 DNA sequence: TGTGCCAGCAGGCTCGGACAGTTCGGAGATTACGAGCAGTACTTC. Amino acids: CASRLGQFGDYEQYF.